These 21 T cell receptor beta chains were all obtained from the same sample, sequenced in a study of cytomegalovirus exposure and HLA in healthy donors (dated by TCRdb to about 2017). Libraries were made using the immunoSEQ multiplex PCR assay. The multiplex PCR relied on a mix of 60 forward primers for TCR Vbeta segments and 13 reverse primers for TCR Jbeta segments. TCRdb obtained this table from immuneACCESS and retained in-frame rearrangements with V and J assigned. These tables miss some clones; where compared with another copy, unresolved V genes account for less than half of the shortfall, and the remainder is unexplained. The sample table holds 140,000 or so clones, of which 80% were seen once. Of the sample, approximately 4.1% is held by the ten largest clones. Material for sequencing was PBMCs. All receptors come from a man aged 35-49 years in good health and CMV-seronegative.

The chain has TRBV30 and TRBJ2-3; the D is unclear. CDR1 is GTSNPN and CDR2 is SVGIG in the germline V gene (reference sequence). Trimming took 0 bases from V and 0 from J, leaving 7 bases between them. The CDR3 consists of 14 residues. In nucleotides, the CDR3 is TGTGCCTGGAGTGTATTCGGGAGCACAGATACGCAGTATTTT. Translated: CAWSVFGSTDTQYF.

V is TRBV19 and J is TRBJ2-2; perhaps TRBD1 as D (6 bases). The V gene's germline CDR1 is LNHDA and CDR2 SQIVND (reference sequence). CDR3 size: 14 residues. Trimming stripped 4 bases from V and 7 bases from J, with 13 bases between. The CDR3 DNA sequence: TGTGCCAGTAGTACGCCAACAGGGATCGGGGAGCTGTTTTTT. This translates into CASSTPTGIGELFF.

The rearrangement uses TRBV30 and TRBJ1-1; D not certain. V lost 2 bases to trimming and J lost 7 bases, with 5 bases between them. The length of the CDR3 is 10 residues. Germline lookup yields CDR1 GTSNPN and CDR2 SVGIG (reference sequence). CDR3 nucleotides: TGTGCCTGGAGTTTCAGTGAAGCTTTCTTT. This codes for CAWSFSEAFF.

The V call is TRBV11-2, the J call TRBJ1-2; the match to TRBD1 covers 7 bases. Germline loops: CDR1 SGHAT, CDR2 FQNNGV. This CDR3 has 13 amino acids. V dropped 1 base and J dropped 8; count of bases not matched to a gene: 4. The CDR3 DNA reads TGTGCCAGCAGCTTAGGACAGGGAAGGGGCTACACCTTC. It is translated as CASSLGQGRGYTF. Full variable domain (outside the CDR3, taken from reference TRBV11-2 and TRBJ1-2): EAGVAQSPRYKIIEKRQSVAFWCNPISGHATLYWYQQILGQGPKLLIQFQNNGVVDDSQLPKDRFSAERLKGVDSTLKIQPAKLEDSAVYLCASSLGQGRGYTFGSGTRLTVV.

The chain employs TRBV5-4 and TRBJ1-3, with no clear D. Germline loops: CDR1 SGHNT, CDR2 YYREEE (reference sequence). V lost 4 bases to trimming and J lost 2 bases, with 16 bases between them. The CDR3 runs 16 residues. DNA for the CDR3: TGTGCCAGCAGCGTCACGGGAGGAGGGACTGGAAACACCATATATTTT. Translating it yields CASSVTGGGTGNTIYF. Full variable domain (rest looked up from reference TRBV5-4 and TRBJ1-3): ETGVTQSPTHLIKTRGQQVTLRCSSQSGHNTVSWYQQALGQGPQFIFQYYREEENGRGNFPPRFSGLQFPNYSSELNVNALELDDSALYLCASSVTGGGTGNTIYFGEGSWLTVV.

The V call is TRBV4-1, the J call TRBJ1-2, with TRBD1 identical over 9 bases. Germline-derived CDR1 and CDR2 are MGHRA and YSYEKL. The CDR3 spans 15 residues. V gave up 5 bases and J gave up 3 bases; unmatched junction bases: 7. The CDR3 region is CASSDHRTGDYGYTF. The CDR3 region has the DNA TGCGCCAGCAGCGACCACCGGACAGGGGACTATGGCTACACCTTC.

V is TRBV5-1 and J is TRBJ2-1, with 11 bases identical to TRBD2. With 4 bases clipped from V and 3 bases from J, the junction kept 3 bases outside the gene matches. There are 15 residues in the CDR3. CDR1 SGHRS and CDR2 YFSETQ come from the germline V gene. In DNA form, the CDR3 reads TGCGCCAGCAGCGGTAGCGGGGGGGACTACAATGAGCAGTTCTTC. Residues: CASSGSGGDYNEQFF.

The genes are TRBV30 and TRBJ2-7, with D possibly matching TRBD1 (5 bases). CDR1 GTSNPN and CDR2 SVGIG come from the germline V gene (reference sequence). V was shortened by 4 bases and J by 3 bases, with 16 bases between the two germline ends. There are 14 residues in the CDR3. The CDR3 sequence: CAWTEKGAHYEQYF. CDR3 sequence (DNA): TGTGCCTGGACCGAAAAAGGGGCCCACTACGAGCAGTACTTC.

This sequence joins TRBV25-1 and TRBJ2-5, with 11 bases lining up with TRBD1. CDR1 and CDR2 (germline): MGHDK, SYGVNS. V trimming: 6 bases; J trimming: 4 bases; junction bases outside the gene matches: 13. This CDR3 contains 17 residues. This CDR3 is CASSSPGQGVIGETQYF. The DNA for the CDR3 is TGTGCCAGCAGCTCTCCGGGACAGGGGGTAATCGGAGAGACCCAGTACTTC.

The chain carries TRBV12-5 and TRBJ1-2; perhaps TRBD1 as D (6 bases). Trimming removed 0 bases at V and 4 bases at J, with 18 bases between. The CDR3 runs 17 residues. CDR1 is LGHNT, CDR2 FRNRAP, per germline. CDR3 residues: CASGLVAGGGYGYGYTF. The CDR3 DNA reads TGTGCTAGTGGTTTGGTCGCGGGGGGGGGCTATGGCTATGGCTACACCTTC.

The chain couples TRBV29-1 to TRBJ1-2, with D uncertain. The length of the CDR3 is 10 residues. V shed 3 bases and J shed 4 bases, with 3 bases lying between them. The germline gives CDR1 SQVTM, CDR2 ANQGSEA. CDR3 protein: CSVDGYGYTF. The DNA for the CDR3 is TGCAGCGTTGACGGCTATGGCTACACCTTC.

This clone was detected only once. CDR3 sequence reads: CASSGGVGGGSPLHF. The CDR3, as DNA: TGTGCCAGCAGTGGAGGGGTCGGAGGAGGGTCACCCCTCCACTTT. The chain recombines TRBV2 with TRBJ1-6, with D possibly matching TRBD1 (5 bases). V lost 4 bases and J lost 10, with 17 bases in between. From germline, CDR1 is SNHLY and CDR2 FYNNEI. This CDR3 comprises 15 residues.

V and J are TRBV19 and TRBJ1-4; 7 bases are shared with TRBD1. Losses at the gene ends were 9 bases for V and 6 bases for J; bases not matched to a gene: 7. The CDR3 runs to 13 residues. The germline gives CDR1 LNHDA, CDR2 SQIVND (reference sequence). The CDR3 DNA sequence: TGTGCCAGCAAGGGGGCTCCTTATGAAAAACTGTTTTTT. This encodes CASKGAPYEKLFF.

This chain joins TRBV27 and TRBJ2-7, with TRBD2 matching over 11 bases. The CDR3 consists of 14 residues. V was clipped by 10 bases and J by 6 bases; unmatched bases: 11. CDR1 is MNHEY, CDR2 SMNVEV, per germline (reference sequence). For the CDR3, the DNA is TGTGCCACTAGAACTAGCGGGGGCCTGACCGAGCAGTACTTC. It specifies CATRTSGGLTEQYF.

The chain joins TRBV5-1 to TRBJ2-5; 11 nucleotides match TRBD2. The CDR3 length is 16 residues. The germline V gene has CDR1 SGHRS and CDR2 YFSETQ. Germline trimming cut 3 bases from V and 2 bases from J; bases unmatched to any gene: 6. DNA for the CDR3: TGCGCCAGCAGCTCCTCTGTAGCGGGGGGGCAAGAGACCCAGTACTTC. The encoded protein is CASSSSVAGGQETQYF.

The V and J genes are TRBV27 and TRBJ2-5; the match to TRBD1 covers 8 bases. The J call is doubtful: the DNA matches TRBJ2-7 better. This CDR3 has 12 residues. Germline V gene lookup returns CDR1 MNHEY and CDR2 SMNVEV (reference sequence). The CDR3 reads CASSRGHNEQYF. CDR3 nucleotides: TGTGCCAGCAGCAGGGGGCACAACGAGCAGTACTTC.

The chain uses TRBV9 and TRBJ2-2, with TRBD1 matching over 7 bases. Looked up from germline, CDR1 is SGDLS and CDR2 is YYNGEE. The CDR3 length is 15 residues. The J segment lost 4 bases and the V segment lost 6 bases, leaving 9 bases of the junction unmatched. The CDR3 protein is CASKDRSLGTGELFF. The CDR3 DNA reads TGTGCCAGCAAGGACAGGTCGTTGGGCACCGGGGAGCTGTTTTTT.

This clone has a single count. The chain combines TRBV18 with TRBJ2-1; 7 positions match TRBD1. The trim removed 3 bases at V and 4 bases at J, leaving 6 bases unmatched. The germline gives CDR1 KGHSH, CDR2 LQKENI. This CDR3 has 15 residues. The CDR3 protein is CASSPPGQYYNEQFF. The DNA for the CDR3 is TGTGCCAGCTCACCGCCGGGACAGTATTACAATGAGCAGTTCTTC.

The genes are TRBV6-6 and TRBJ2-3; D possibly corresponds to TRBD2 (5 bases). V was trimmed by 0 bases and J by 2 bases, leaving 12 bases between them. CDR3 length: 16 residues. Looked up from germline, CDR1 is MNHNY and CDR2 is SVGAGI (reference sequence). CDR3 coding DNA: TGTGCCAGCAGTTACTCGATAAGGCGGGCCACAGATACGCAGTATTTT. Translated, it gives CASSYSIRRATDTQYF.

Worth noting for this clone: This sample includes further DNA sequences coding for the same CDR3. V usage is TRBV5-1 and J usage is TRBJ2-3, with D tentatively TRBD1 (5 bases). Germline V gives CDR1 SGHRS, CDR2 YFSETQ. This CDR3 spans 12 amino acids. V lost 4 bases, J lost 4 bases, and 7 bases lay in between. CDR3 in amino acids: CASSLGADTQYF. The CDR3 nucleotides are TGCGCCAGCAGCCTAGGGGCAGATACGCAGTATTTT. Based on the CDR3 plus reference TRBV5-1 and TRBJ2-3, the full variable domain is KAGVTQTPRYLIKTRGQQVTLSCSPISGHRSVSWYQQTPGQGLQFLFEYFSETQRNKGNFPGRFSGRQFSNSRSEMNVSTLELGDSALYLCASSLGADTQYFGPGTRLTVL.

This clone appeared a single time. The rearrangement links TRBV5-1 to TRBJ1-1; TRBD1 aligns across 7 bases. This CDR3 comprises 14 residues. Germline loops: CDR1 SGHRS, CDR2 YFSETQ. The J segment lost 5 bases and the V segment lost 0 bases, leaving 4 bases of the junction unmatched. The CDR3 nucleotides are TGCGCCAGCAGCTTGGCCGTACAGGGGACTGAAGCTTTCTTT. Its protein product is CASSLAVQGTEAFF.